One sample yielded the 26 T cell receptor beta chains listed below, sequenced in a study of vaccination and CD4 T cells after COVID-19. Which antigens these TCRs recognize remains unknown. Once obtained from cultured CD4+ T cells, the DNA was sequenced using the Oncomine TCR Beta short-read assay. Each CDR3 protein gets one entry after TCRdb re-called the PCR reads with MiXCR. The sample holds around 15,000 distinct CDR3 sequences, 54% seen once. The time point denotes: late sampling 161 to 241 days after vaccination in a few convalescent patients. Treatment given: approximately 9-day PBMC culture with coronavirus spike peptide pools or control peptides (ViraFEST assay). Sequenced material: CD4+ T cells from blood, cultured in vitro, taken about 7 months after SARS-CoV-2 vaccination. Receptors were obtained from a human donor who had recovered from COVID-19.

Written as DNA, the CDR3 is TGTGCCAGTAGCTCCACGGCGGAAGAGTGGTTTGAGACCCAGTACTTC. Encoded protein: CASSSTAEEWFETQYF. The V call is TRBV19, the J call TRBJ2-5; D ambiguous. The germline gives CDR1 LNHDA, CDR2 SQIVND (reference sequence). The CDR3 spans 16 residues. Trimming removed 6 bases from V and 5 bases from J, with 22 bases in between.

This clonotype was counted between two and nine times. The chain is built from TRBV6-4 and TRBJ1-2; D is possibly TRBD1 (6 bases). In germline, CDR1 is MRHNA, CDR2 SNTAGT. This CDR3 contains 15 residues. V dropped 6 bases and J dropped 2 bases, with 16 bases sitting between them. The CDR3 is CASSPGHGLNYGYTF. The CDR3 nucleotides are TGTGCCAGCAGCCCGGGACACGGACTAAACTATGGCTACACCTTC.

The chain uses TRBV7-9 and TRBJ2-3; 7 nucleotides match TRBD2. CDR3 length: 17 residues. Germline CDR1 and CDR2: SEHNR and FQNEAQ (reference sequence). V gave up 5 bases and J gave up 3 bases; unmatched junction bases: 14. Here the CDR3 reads CASSPYGREGITDTQYF. The DNA of the CDR3 is TGTGCCAGCAGCCCCTATGGGAGGGAGGGAATAACAGATACGCAGTATTTT.

The V gene is TRBV7-2, the J gene TRBJ2-1, with 11 bases that match TRBD2. This CDR3 spans 15 amino acids. Germline V gene lookup returns CDR1 SGHTA and CDR2 FQGNSA. V shed 5 bases and J 8 bases; nucleotides not matched to a gene: 8. CDR3 nucleotide sequence: TGTGCCAGCAGCGTGACTAGCGGGACGATCTATGAGCAGTTCTTC. It yields the protein CASSVTSGTIYEQFF.

The chain couples TRBV7-2 to TRBJ1-2; no reliable D call. The CDR3 is made up of 14 amino acids. V was cut by 5 bases and J by 2 bases, with 12 bases left in between. Germline CDR1 SGHTA, CDR2 FQGNSA. The CDR3 region has the DNA TGTGCCAGCAGCCAGAGATCTCAAAACTATGGCTACACCTTC. It specifies CASSQRSQNYGYTF.

The V gene is TRBV5-4, the J gene TRBJ1-5; D gene unclear. Germline V gene data show CDR1 as SGHNT and CDR2 as YYREEE (reference sequence). V lost 3 bases and J 9 bases, leaving 16 bases between the germline ends. CDR3 size: 14 residues. The CDR3 DNA sequence: TGTGCCAGCAGCTCCTGGGGTAAACCGGGGCCCCAGCATTTT. Translating it yields CASSSWGKPGPQHF.

This clonotype came up a few times. This rearrangement joins TRBV7-9 to TRBJ2-3; D is uncertain. Per the germline V gene, CDR1 is SEHNR and CDR2 is FQNEAQ (reference sequence). The germline V and J ends were trimmed by 6 bases and 0 bases, with 13 bases remaining between them. The CDR3 consists of 15 residues. The CDR3 region is CASRPGSKSTDTQYF. As DNA, the CDR3 is TGTGCCAGCAGACCTGGGTCGAAGAGCACAGATACGCAGTATTTT.

With respect to this clonotype: At one end the junction does not follow the germline gene, possibly because of a read error. This chain joins TRBV7-2 and TRBJ1-5; the match to TRBD1 covers 7 bases. The CDR3 has 12 residues. Germline V gives CDR1 SGHTA, CDR2 FQGNSA. The CDR3 loop is CASGLVPGQQHF. In nucleotides, the CDR3 is TGTGCCAGCGGCTTAGTCCCGGGACAGCAGCATTTT.

This clonotype ranks as medium-sized. This chain links TRBV7-3 with TRBJ2-7; 8 bases fit TRBD2. CDR3 length: 13 amino acids. The junction had 0 bases not matched to a gene; V was cut back by 0 bases and J by 5 bases. Germline V CDR1 and CDR2: SGHTA, FQGTGA. The DNA of the CDR3 is TGTGCCAGCAGCTTAACGCGGGGGGACGAGCAGTACTTC. Its protein product is CASSLTRGDEQYF.

The genes are TRBV19 and TRBJ1-2; TRBD1 is a possible D gene (6 bases). Germline V lookup: CDR1 LNHDA, CDR2 SQIVND (reference sequence). V was pared by 2 bases and J by 8 bases, with 15 bases between. The CDR3 is 14 residues long. The CDR3 bases are TGTGCCAGTAGTATAATGATAGGGGGAAGAGGCTACACCTTC. Residues: CASSIMIGGRGYTF.

This clonotype came up a few times. The chain is built from TRBV7-9 and TRBJ1-5, with D perhaps matching TRBD1 (5 bases). V was trimmed by 5 bases and J by 7 bases, leaving 15 bases between them. Germline V gene data show CDR1 as SEHNR and CDR2 as FQNEAQ (reference sequence). The CDR3 runs 14 residues. In nucleotides, the CDR3 is TGTGCCAGCAGCGACGACAGCAGAACCCAGCCCCAGCATTTT. This gives the protein CASSDDSRTQPQHF.

This clonotype was seen a handful of times. The rearrangement links TRBV20-1 to TRBJ1-1, with D possibly TRBD1 on 6 matching bases. Germline values: CDR1 DFQATT, CDR2 SNEGSKA (reference sequence). V lost 0 bases and J 1 base, leaving 12 bases between the germline ends. The CDR3 sequence is 15 residues long. In DNA, the CDR3 is TGCAGTGCTAGAGATCCACAGGGAACGAACACTGAAGCTTTCTTT. It yields the protein CSARDPQGTNTEAFF.

The V and J genes are TRBV20-1 and TRBJ2-3; 9 bases are shared with TRBD2. Trimming removed 1 base from V and 7 bases from J; junction bases left unmatched: 15. Germline CDR1 and CDR2: DFQATT and SNEGSKA (reference sequence). This CDR3 has 17 residues. CDR3 protein: CSARGPHGREGWNTQYF. The CDR3 bases are TGCAGTGCTAGAGGACCCCACGGGCGGGAGGGATGGAATACGCAGTATTTT.

V usage is TRBV18 and J usage is TRBJ1-2; maybe TRBD1 (5 bases). Trimming took off 2 bases at V and 4 bases at J, with 11 bases between the two ends. The V gene's germline CDR1 is KGHSH and CDR2 LQKENI. This CDR3 spans 14 amino acids. Written as DNA, the CDR3 is TGTGCCAGCTCACCAGATCCTGACAGCTATGGCTACACCTTC. Its translation: CASSPDPDSYGYTF.

This clonotype has only a few counts. The chain is built from TRBV25-1 and TRBJ2-4, with 7 bases fitting TRBD2. The ends lost 4 bases at V and 7 bases at J; junction bases unmatched: 4. CDR1 is MGHDK and CDR2 is SYGVNS in the germline V gene. The CDR3 is 13 amino acids. The CDR3 nucleotides read TGTGCCAGCAGTGCCGGGGAGGGCAACATTCAGTACTTC. The encoded protein is CASSAGEGNIQYF.

This clonotype showed up just a few times. The chain links TRBV20-1 to TRBJ2-3, with D perhaps TRBD2 (5 bases). V was trimmed by 3 bases and J by 4 bases, leaving 20 bases between them. Germline V CDR1 and CDR2: DFQATT, SNEGSKA (reference sequence). The CDR3 totals 16 residues. The CDR3 bases are TGCAGTGCTAGTGGGTGGGGTGCGGGCGATGCAGATACGCAGTATTTT. As protein: CSASGWGAGDADTQYF.

J is TRBJ2-1 and V is TRBV7-8, with D perhaps matching TRBD1 (5 bases). This CDR3 is 14 amino acids long. V was cut by 2 bases and J by 8 bases, with 13 bases left in between. Germline V gives CDR1 SGHVS, CDR2 FQNEAQ. CDR3 protein: CASSLKGWADEQFF. CDR3 nucleotides: TGTGCCAGCAGCTTAAAGGGGTGGGCCGATGAGCAGTTCTTC.

The chain links TRBV2 to TRBJ1-2; no firm D call. Trimming took off 7 bases at V and 3 bases at J, with 12 bases between the two ends. CDR3 size: 13 residues. CDR1 and CDR2 from the germline V gene are SNHLY and FYNNEI. The CDR3 reads CASMLTVYYGYTF. Here the CDR3 DNA reads TGTGCCAGCATGCTAACGGTGTACTATGGCTACACCTTC. The variable domain in full, with the rest retrieved from reference TRBV2 and TRBJ1-2, is EPEVTQTPSHQVTQMGQEVILRCVPISNHLYFYWYRQILGQKVEFLVSFYNNEISEKSEIFDDQFSVERPDGSNFTLKIRSTKLEDSAMYFCASMLTVYYGYTFGSGTRLTVV.

The chain joins TRBV9 to TRBJ1-1; 8 bases align to TRBD1. The V gene end was trimmed by 1 base and the J gene end by 5 bases; junction bases not matched to a gene: 7. The CDR3 runs 15 residues. The germline V gene encodes CDR1 SGDLS and CDR2 YYNGEE. DNA of the CDR3: TGTGCCAGCAGCGTAACGGCCAGGGGGCATACTGAAGCTTTCTTT. Amino acid sequence: CASSVTARGHTEAFF.

This chain uses TRBV21-1 with TRBJ2-7; the table's D call, TRBD1, was not checked against the DNA. TRBV21-1 is classified as a pseudogene. CDR3 length: 14 residues. The CDR3 loop is CASSARGTPYEQYF. CDR3 DNA sequence: TGTGCCAGCAGCGCAAGGGGAACCCCCTACGAGCAGTACTTC.

The chain is built from TRBV20-1 and TRBJ2-1; weak D call: TRBD2 (6 bases). V dropped 3 bases and J dropped 4 bases, with 10 bases sitting between them. Per germline, CDR1 DFQATT and CDR2 SNEGSKA (reference sequence). The CDR3 is 13 residues long. The CDR3 DNA sequence: TGCAGTGCTAGCGGGAGAGGATACAATGAGCAGTTCTTC. Its protein product is CSASGRGYNEQFF.

The CDR3 sequence is CASSLWGSYTF. The CDR3 DNA is TGTGCCAGCAGTCTTTGGGGGAGCTACACCTTC. This chain connects TRBV2 to TRBJ1-2; D may be TRBD1 (5 bases). The CDR3 consists of 11 residues. The germline V gene has CDR1 SNHLY and CDR2 FYNNEI. The germline V and J ends were trimmed by 5 bases and 9 bases, with 10 bases remaining between them. The full variable domain, its missing parts supplied by reference TRBV2 and TRBJ1-2, is EPEVTQTPSHQVTQMGQEVILRCVPISNHLYFYWYRQILGQKVEFLVSFYNNEISEKSEIFDDQFSVERPDGSNFTLKIRSTKLEDSAMYFCASSLWGSYTFGSGTRLTVV.

J is TRBJ1-1 and V is TRBV19; D not resolved. Trimming pared 1 base from V and 6 bases from J, leaving 9 bases between. This CDR3 comprises 13 residues. Germline V gene data show CDR1 as LNHDA and CDR2 as SQIVND (reference sequence). The CDR3 DNA is TGTGCCAGTAGTATAGGCGGTACCGCTGAAGCTTTCTTT. Translation: CASSIGGTAEAFF.

The genes are TRBV2 and TRBJ1-6; 10 bases align to TRBD1. CDR3 length: 16 amino acids. From germline, CDR1 is SNHLY and CDR2 FYNNEI. V trimming: 5 bases; J trimming: 8 bases; junction bases outside the gene matches: 9. The CDR3, as DNA: TGTGCCAGCAGTCCGGGGACAGGGGTACGAGATTCACCCCTCCACTTT. It is translated as CASSPGTGVRDSPLHF.

V is TRBV20-1 and J is TRBJ2-7; 10 bases fit TRBD1. The CDR3 has 15 amino acids. The V and J ends lost 6 bases and 7 bases, in that order; junction bases with no gene match: 15. Germline values: CDR1 DFQATT, CDR2 SNEGSKA (reference sequence). The CDR3 nucleotides are TGCAGTGCGCAGACGGGACAGGGGCCCTCGAGGGAGCAGTACTTC. It is translated as CSAQTGQGPSREQYF.

This chain links TRBV27 with TRBJ1-2, with TRBD1 identical over 8 bases. The junction had 8 bases not matched to a gene; V was cut back by 6 bases and J by 2 bases. The CDR3 has 15 residues. Germline V gene lookup returns CDR1 MNHEY and CDR2 SMNVEV (reference sequence). The CDR3 DNA reads TGTGCCAGCAGACGACAGGGGCTCCGAAACTATGGCTACACCTTC. Translating it yields CASRRQGLRNYGYTF.